This T cell receptor beta chain emerged from a study of regulatory T cells in long-lasting Graves disease. The germline V gene has CDR1 ENHRY and CDR2 SYGVKD. V lost 10 bases to trimming and J lost 3 bases, with 16 bases between them. The CDR3 is 13 amino acids. For TCR beta, libraries came from iRepertoire HTBI primers and Arm-PCR of CDR3 regions. TCRdb analysed the multiplex PCR reads with MiXCR anew, one entry per CDR3 protein. The table records 520,000 or so distinct CDR3 sequences, around 13% of them present only once. Time point defined: newly diagnosed GD, antithyroid drugs for less than 3 months. PBMC RNA was the source of the TCR library. This clonotype was counted between two and nine times. Another study also made use of these data, one on T cells in Graves' hyperthyroidism and ophthalmopathy.

Sequencing was performed on peripheral blood mononuclear cells (PBMCs), taken at new diagnosis, from a patient treated with antithyroid drugs. This TCR derives from a young woman with Graves disease. V gene TRBV10-3 combines with J gene TRBJ2-7; tentative D call: TRBD1 (6 bases). The DNA of the CDR3 is TGTGCCACCCGGGACATTACCCTCTACGAGCAGTACTTC. It encodes CATRDITLYEQYF.